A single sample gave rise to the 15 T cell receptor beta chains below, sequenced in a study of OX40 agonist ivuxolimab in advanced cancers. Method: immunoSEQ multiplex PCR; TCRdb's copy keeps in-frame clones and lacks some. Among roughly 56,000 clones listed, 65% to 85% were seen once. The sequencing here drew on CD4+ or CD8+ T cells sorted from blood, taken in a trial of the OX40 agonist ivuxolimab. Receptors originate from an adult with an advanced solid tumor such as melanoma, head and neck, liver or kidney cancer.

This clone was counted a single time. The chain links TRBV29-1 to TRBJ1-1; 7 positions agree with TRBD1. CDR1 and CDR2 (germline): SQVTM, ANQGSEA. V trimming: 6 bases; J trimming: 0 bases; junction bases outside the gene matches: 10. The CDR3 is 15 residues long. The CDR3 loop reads CSVMGTARLNTEAFF. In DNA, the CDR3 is TGCAGCGTCATGGGGACAGCAAGATTGAACACTGAAGCTTTCTTT.

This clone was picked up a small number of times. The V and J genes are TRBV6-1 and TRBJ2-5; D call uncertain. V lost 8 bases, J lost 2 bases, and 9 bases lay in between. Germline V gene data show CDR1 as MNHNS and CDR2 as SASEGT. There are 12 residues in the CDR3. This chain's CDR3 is CASHELQETQYF. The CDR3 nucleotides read TGTGCCAGCCACGAATTGCAAGAGACCCAGTACTTC.

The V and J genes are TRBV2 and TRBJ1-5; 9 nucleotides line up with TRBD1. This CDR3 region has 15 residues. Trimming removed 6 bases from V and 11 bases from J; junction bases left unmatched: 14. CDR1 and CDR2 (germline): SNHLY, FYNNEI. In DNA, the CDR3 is TGTGCCAGCAGAAGCCGGAAAACAGGGGGCCGAGCCCAGCATTTT. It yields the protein CASRSRKTGGRAQHF.

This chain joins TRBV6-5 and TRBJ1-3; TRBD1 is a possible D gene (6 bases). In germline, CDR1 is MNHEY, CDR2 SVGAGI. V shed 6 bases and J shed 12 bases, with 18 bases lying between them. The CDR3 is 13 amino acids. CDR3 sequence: CASRRNLQDSIYF. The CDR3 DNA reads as TGTGCCAGCAGAAGGAACCTCCAGGACAGCATATATTTT.

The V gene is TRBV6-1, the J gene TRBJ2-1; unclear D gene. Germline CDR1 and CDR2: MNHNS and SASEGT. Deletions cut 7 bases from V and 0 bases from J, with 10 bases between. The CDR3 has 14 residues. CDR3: CASTPDPSYNEQFF. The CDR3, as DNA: TGTGCCAGCACACCCGACCCCTCCTACAATGAGCAGTTCTTC.

In DNA, the CDR3 is TGTGCCAGCAATGGGGGATCGAAATACATTCAGTACTTC. It encodes CASNGGSKYIQYF. The chain has TRBV28 and TRBJ2-4; TRBD1 or TRBD2 may be the D gene (5 bases each). CDR3 length: 13 residues. Trimming removed 7 bases from V and 8 bases from J, with 15 bases in between. In germline, CDR1 is MDHEN, CDR2 SYDVKM. Based on the CDR3 plus reference TRBV28 and TRBJ2-4, the full variable domain is DVKVTQSSRYLVKRTGEKVFLECVQDMDHENMFWYRQDPGLGLRLIYFSYDVKMKEKGDIPEGYSVSREKKERFSLILESASTNQTSMYLCASNGGSKYIQYFGAGTRLSVL.

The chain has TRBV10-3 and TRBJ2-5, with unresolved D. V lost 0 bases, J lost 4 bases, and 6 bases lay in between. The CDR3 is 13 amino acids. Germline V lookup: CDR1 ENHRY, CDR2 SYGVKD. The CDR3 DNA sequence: TGTGCCATCAGTGAGTCTTCGTTAGAGACCCAGTACTTC. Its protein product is CAISESSLETQYF.

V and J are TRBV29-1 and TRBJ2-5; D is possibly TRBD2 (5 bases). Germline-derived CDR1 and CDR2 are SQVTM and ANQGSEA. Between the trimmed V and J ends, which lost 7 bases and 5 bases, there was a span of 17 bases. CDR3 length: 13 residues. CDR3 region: CSGTGSRGETQYF. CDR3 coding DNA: TGCAGCGGTACCGGGTCCCGCGGGGAGACCCAGTACTTC.

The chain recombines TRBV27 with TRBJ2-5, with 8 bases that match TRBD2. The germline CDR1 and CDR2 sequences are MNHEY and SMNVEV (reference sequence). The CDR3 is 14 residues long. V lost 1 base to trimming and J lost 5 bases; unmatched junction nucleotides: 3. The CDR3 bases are TGTGCCAGCAGTTTATGGGGCGGGGGGGAGACCCAGTACTTC. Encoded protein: CASSLWGGGETQYF.

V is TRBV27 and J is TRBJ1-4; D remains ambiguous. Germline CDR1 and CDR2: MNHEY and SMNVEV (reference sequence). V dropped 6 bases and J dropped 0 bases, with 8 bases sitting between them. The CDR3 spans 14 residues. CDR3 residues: CASSGGATNEKLFF. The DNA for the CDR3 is TGTGCCAGCAGCGGCGGGGCAACTAATGAAAAACTGTTTTTT.

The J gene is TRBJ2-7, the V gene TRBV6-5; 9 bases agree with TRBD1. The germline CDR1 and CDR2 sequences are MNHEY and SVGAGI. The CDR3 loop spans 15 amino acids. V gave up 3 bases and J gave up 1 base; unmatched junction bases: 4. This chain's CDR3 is CASSYDGTGSYEQYF. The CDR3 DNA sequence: TGTGCCAGCAGTTATGACGGGACAGGGTCCTACGAGCAGTACTTC.

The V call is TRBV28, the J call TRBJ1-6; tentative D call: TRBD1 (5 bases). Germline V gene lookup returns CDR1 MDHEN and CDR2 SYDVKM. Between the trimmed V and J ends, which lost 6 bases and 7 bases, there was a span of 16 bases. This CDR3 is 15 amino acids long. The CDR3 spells CASSPRDYTNSPLHF. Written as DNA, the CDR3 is TGTGCCAGCAGCCCCCGGGACTACACCAATTCACCCCTCCACTTT.

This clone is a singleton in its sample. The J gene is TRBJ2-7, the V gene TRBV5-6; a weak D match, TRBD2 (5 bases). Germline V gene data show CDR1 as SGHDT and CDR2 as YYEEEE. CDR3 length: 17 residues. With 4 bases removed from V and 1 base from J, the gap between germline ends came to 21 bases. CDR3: CASSPTVRGRRSYEQYF. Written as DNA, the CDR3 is TGTGCCAGCAGCCCAACCGTACGGGGTCGGAGGTCCTACGAGCAGTACTTC.

CDR3 sequence: CANLSKGRRGVEQYF. The CDR3 DNA reads TGTGCCAACCTTTCGAAGGGGAGAAGGGGCGTCGAGCAGTACTTC. This chain links TRBV4-2 with TRBJ2-7, with D perhaps assigned TRBD1 or TRBD2 (5 bases each). Germline V gene data show CDR1 as LGHNA and CDR2 as YNFKEQ. Trimming shortened V by 10 bases and J by 6 bases, and 25 bases separated the two germline ends. This CDR3 comprises 15 residues.

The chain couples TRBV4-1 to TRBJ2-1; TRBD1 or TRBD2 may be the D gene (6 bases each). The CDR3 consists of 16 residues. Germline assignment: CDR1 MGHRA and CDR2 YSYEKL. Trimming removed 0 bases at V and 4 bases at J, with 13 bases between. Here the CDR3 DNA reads TGCGCCAGCAGCCAAGATAGGGCGGGGACATACAATGAGCAGTTCTTC. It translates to CASSQDRAGTYNEQFF.